One sample yielded the 16 T cell receptor beta chains listed below, sequenced in a study of tumor T cells in aggressive B-cell lymphoma. TCRdb's table, derived via immunoSEQ multiplex PCR, lists solely in-frame clones and lacks some. The data hold 2,400 or so clones, with 70% to 85% observed a single time. The specimen was tumor tissue. Receptors originate from an adult with diffuse large B cell lymphoma.

This chain's CDR3 is CASSPGGWREAFF. The CDR3 DNA reads as TGTGCCAGCAGCCCCGGGGGATGGCGTGAAGCTTTCTTT. This rearrangement joins TRBV11-2 to TRBJ1-1, with D perhaps matching TRBD1 (5 bases). Germline lookup yields CDR1 SGHAT and CDR2 FQNNGV. The CDR3 sequence is 13 residues long. Trimming removed 5 bases at V and 7 bases at J, with 14 bases between.

V gene TRBV27 combines with J gene TRBJ1-4, with no clear D. V was trimmed by 3 bases and J by 11 bases, leaving 13 bases between them. The CDR3 contains 13 residues. Germline assignment: CDR1 MNHEY and CDR2 SMNVEV (reference sequence). In nucleotides, the CDR3 is TGTGCCAGCAGTTTGATCCCCGGCGGGAAACTGTTTTTT. Amino acids: CASSLIPGGKLFF. The full variable domain, completed using reference TRBV27 and TRBJ1-4, is EAQVTQNPRYLITVTGKKLTVTCSQNMNHEYMSWYRQDPGLGLRQIYYSMNVEVTDKGDVPEGYKVSRKEKRNFPLILESPSPNQTSLYFCASSLIPGGKLFFGSGTQLSVL.

The genes are TRBV5-6 and TRBJ2-5; D is ambiguous. The germline gives CDR1 SGHDT, CDR2 YYEEEE. CDR3 size: 12 residues. Trimming shortened V by 3 bases and J by 7 bases, and 10 bases separated the two germline ends. The CDR3 loop is CASSYTAGTQYF. The CDR3 coding sequence is TGTGCCAGCAGCTATACTGCCGGGACCCAGTACTTC.

V gene TRBV5-1 combines with J gene TRBJ1-1, with D uncertain. Germline V gives CDR1 SGHRS, CDR2 YFSETQ. CDR3 size: 14 residues. V lost 1 base and J lost 0, with 7 bases in between. CDR3 region: CASSLLGMNTEAFF. CDR3 DNA: TGCGCCAGCAGCTTGCTCGGGATGAACACTGAAGCTTTCTTT.

V and J are TRBV19 and TRBJ1-2; D not certain. CDR1 is LNHDA, CDR2 SQIVND, per germline (reference sequence). Trimming removed 2 bases at V and 4 bases at J, with 11 bases between. CDR3 length: 14 amino acids. CDR3 in DNA: TGTGCCAGTAGTATACCCCCCCAGGCCTATGGCTACACCTTC. The encoded protein is CASSIPPQAYGYTF.

The chain recombines TRBV18 with TRBJ1-1; D gene uncertain. With 8 bases removed from V and 1 base from J, the gap between germline ends came to 17 bases. There are 15 residues in the CDR3. CDR1 is KGHSH and CDR2 is LQKENI in the germline V gene. DNA for the CDR3: TGTGCCAGCAGTTTAGAGGTCAGTTGGAACACTGAAGCTTTCTTT. The encoded protein is CASSLEVSWNTEAFF.

The V call is TRBV28, the J call TRBJ1-1, with D possibly matching TRBD1 (5 bases). CDR3 length: 11 residues. Trimming left V 3 bases short and J 11 bases short, with 10 bases between. The germline CDR1 and CDR2 sequences are MDHEN and SYDVKM. CDR3 protein: CASSFSGVAFF. The CDR3, as DNA: TGTGCCAGCAGTTTTTCGGGGGTGGCTTTCTTT.

To note about this clone: This CDR3 is also generated by other DNA sequences in the sample. The V gene is TRBV5-1, the J gene TRBJ2-1, with D hard to call. V lost 4 bases to trimming and J lost 12 bases, with 11 bases between them. The germline CDR1 and CDR2 sequences are SGHRS and YFSETQ. The CDR3 is 11 amino acids. The CDR3 is CASSAEDGQFF. Written as DNA, the CDR3 is TGCGCCAGCAGCGCGGAAGATGGGCAGTTCTTC.

The genes are TRBV5-1 and TRBJ1-1, with unresolved D. CDR3 length: 14 amino acids. With 7 bases removed from V and 1 base from J, the gap between germline ends came to 14 bases. CDR1 and CDR2 from the germline V gene are SGHRS and YFSETQ. This chain's CDR3 is CASVSTPGNTEAFF. The CDR3 nucleotides are TGCGCCAGCGTTAGTACACCAGGGAACACTGAAGCTTTCTTT.

The rearrangement uses TRBV13 and TRBJ2-2; the D gene is possibly TRBD2 (6 bases). Looked up from germline, CDR1 is PRHDT and CDR2 is FYEKMQ (reference sequence). This CDR3 region has 14 residues. Trimming cost V 5 bases and J 5 bases, with 12 bases left between them. As DNA, the CDR3 is TGTGCCAGCAGCCAGGGCGGGGTGACCGGGGAGCTGTTTTTT. It translates to CASSQGGVTGELFF.

The rearrangement uses TRBV28 and TRBJ2-3, with 7 bases lining up with TRBD2. In germline, CDR1 is MDHEN, CDR2 SYDVKM. V lost 8 bases to trimming and J lost 6 bases; unmatched junction nucleotides: 2. CDR3 size: 11 residues. CDR3 sequence: CASGRVDTQYF. The CDR3 DNA sequence: TGTGCCAGCGGGAGGGTCGATACGCAGTATTTT.

CDR3 sequence: CASTLSGGANTGELFF. CDR3 bases: TGTGCCAGCACCCTTAGCGGGGGAGCGAACACCGGGGAGCTGTTTTTT. The chain has TRBV9 and TRBJ2-2; 9 positions match TRBD2. The CDR3 has 16 residues. V shed 6 bases, J shed 0 bases, and the junction held 6 bases outside the gene matches. CDR1 and CDR2 from the germline V gene are SGDLS and YYNGEE. The whole variable domain, filled in from reference TRBV9 and TRBJ2-2, reads DSGVTQTPKHLITATGQRVTLRCSPRSGDLSVYWYQQSLDQGLQFLIQYYNGEERAKGNILERFSAQQFPDLHSELNLSSLELGDSALYFCASTLSGGANTGELFFGEGSRLTVL.

The rearrangement joins TRBV28 to TRBJ2-1; 9 nucleotides match TRBD2. The V gene's germline CDR1 is MDHEN and CDR2 SYDVKM. The length of the CDR3 is 15 residues. V gave up 1 base and J gave up 9 bases; unmatched junction bases: 7. This CDR3 reads CASSLFGGRVTEQFF. The DNA of the CDR3 is TGTGCCAGCAGTTTATTCGGCGGGAGGGTGACTGAGCAGTTCTTC.

The V gene is TRBV29-1, the J gene TRBJ2-7; D possibly corresponds to TRBD2 (6 bases). The CDR3 spans 13 residues. V lost 4 bases and J lost 3, with 13 bases in between. The V gene's germline CDR1 is SQVTM and CDR2 ANQGSEA. The CDR3 DNA sequence: TGCAGCGTTGGGACTACGCGAGTCTACGAGCAGTACTTC. This codes for CSVGTTRVYEQYF.

The V call is TRBV19, the J call TRBJ1-3; D might be TRBD1 (6 bases). CDR3 length: 16 residues. The germline CDR1 and CDR2 sequences are LNHDA and SQIVND (reference sequence). V lost 5 bases to trimming and J lost 0 bases, with 14 bases between them. CDR3 residues: CASSEGHALSGNTIYF. The CDR3 nucleotides are TGTGCCAGTAGTGAGGGACACGCTCTCTCTGGAAACACCATATATTTT.

The chain is built from TRBV18 and TRBJ2-5; 11 nucleotides match TRBD2. The CDR3 spans 15 residues. The J segment lost 7 bases and the V segment lost 3 bases, leaving 7 bases of the junction unmatched. CDR1 is KGHSH, CDR2 LQKENI, per germline. CDR3 sequence reads: CASSPSGLAEGTQYF. In DNA, the CDR3 is TGTGCCAGCTCACCGTCGGGACTAGCGGAAGGGACCCAGTACTTC.